Below, one T cell receptor beta chain is given with its context. Antigen specificity is unknown. The sample comes from a study of pediatric ulcerative colitis. Overall study results and limits: All ulcerative colitis patients, but no controls, carried a couple of rectal clonotypes. In rectum, acute severe colitis had expanded clones and less diversity.

Before the diagnostic colonoscopy, ulcerative colitis patients were free of immunosuppressive medication. The assay was run at survey level. The data were produced by immunoSEQ multiplex PCR, yet TCRdb's version contains in-frame clones alone and is incomplete. The table includes around 64,000 clones, 85% to 90% detected once. Germline values: CDR1 SGHDT, CDR2 YYEEEE. The CDR3 covers 15 residues. The junction had 5 bases not matched to a gene; V was cut back by 0 bases and J by 3 bases. The chain has TRBV5-6 and TRBJ2-7; TRBD2 aligns across 8 bases. Sequencing was carried out using blood. This TCR was recovered from a boy aged 5-17 years with severe ulcerative colitis. The DNA of the CDR3 is TGTGCCAGCAGCTTGGGGACTAGCATTTACTACGAGCAGTACTTC. Translated: CASSLGTSIYYEQYF.